This TCR beta chain derives from a study of Ad26.COV2.S vaccination and SARS-CoV-2 variants. Across the whole study: The authors gave Ad26.COV2.S intramuscularly, either once or twice 56 days apart.

General observations from the study: Measurements of TCR breadth and depth may have given underestimates of the total T cell responses. Breadth measured for non-spike TCRs was similar across vaccine and placebo recipients.

As to this clone: As yet, its antigen is unknown.

Described treatment: roughly 18 received Ad26.COV2.S at low or high dose, single or two shots; 5 received placebo; per-sample allocation not given. Vaccine and placebo recipients were sampled on day 63 after the first injection. Ad26 vector vaccine expressed Wuhan-strain SARS-CoV-2 spike. TCRdb keeps only in-frame clones here, not all; method: immunoSEQ multiplex PCR. Of over 350,000 clones detected, 75% to 90% appear once; the ten largest clones hold more than 3%. The specimen was peripheral blood, collected in a trial of Ad26.COV2.S vaccine versus placebo. The clonotype was recovered from a person between 18 and 60 years old who received the Ad26.COV2.S COVID-19 vaccine or a placebo.

The CDR3, as DNA: TGTGCTAGTGGTTTATTTGGGTATGGCTACACCTTC. It is translated as CASGLFGYGYTF. The rearrangement joins TRBV12-5 to TRBJ1-2; D uncertain. The CDR3 runs to 12 residues. Trimming removed 3 bases at V and 5 bases at J, with 7 bases between. Germline V gene sequence: CDR1 LGHNT, CDR2 FRNRAP.